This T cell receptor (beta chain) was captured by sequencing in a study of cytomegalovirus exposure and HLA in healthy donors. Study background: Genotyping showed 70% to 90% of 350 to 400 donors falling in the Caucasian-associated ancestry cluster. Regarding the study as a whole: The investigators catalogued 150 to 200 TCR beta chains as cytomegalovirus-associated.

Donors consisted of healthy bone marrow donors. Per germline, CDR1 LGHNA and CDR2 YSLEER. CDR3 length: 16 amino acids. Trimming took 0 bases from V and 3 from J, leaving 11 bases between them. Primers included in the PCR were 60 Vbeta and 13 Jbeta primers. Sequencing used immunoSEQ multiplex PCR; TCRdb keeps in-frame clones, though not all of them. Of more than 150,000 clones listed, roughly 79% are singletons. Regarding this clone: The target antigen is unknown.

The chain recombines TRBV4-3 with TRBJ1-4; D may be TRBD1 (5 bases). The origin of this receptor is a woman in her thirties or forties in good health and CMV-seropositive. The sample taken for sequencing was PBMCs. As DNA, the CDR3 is TGCGCCAGCAGCCAAGATTGGGGCAGGGCTAATGAAAAACTGTTTTTT. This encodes CASSQDWGRANEKLFF.